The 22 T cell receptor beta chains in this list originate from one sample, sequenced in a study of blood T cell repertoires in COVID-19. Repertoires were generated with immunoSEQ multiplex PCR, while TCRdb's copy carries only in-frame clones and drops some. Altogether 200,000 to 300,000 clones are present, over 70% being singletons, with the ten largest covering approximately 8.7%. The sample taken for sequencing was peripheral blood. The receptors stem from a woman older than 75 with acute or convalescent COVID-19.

The CDR3 protein is CATRSPLQGAGGYTF. The CDR3 DNA reads TGTGCCACACGCTCTCCCTTACAGGGGGCTGGAGGCTACACCTTC. This chain connects TRBV25-1 to TRBJ1-2, with TRBD1 matching 9 bases. Germline V gene lookup returns CDR1 MGHDK and CDR2 SYGVNS. The J segment lost 8 bases and the V segment lost 10 bases, leaving 17 bases of the junction unmatched. This CDR3 has 15 amino acids.

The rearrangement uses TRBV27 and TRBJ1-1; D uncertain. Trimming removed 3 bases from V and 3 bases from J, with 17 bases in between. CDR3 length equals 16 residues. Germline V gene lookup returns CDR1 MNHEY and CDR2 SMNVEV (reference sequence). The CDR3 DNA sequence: TGTGCCAGCAGTTTTCGCCCAAGGAGTGTACACACTGAAGCTTTCTTT. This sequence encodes CASSFRPRSVHTEAFF.

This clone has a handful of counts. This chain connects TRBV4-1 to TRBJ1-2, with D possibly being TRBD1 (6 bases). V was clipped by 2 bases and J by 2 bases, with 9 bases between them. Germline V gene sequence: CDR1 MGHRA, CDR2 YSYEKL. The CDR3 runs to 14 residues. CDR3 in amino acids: CASSQPDRNYGYTF. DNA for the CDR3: TGCGCCAGCAGCCAACCCGACAGGAACTATGGCTACACCTTC.

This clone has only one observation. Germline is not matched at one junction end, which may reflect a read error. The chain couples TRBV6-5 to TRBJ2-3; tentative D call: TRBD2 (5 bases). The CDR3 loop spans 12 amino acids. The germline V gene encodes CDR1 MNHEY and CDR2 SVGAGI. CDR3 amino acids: CASSPSTDTQYF. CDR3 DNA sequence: TGTGCCAGCAGTCCTAGCACGGATACGCAGTATTTT.

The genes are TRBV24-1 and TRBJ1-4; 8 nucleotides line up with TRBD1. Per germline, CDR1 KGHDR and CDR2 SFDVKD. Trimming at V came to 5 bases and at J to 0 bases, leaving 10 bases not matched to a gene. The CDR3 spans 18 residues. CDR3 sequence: CATSGRTGPHATNEKLFF. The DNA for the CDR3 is TGTGCCACCAGTGGGAGGACAGGGCCTCATGCAACTAATGAAAAACTGTTTTTT.

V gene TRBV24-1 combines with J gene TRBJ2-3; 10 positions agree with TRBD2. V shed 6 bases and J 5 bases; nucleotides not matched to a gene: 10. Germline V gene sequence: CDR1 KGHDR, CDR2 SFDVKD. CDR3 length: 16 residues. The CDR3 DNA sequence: TGTGCCACCAGTCCAGACACTAGCGGGATAGTAGATACGCAGTATTTT. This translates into CATSPDTSGIVDTQYF.

The CDR3 is CASSSNPSAGGNQPQHF. CDR3 DNA sequence: TGTGCCAGCAGTTCTAACCCCTCGGCAGGGGGTAATCAGCCCCAGCATTTT. This rearrangement joins TRBV6-2 or TRBV6-3 to TRBJ1-5; 7 nucleotides align to TRBD1. The CDR3 spans 17 residues. Germline loops: CDR1 MNHEY, CDR2 SVGEGT. With 4 bases clipped from V and 4 bases from J, the junction kept 13 bases outside the gene matches.

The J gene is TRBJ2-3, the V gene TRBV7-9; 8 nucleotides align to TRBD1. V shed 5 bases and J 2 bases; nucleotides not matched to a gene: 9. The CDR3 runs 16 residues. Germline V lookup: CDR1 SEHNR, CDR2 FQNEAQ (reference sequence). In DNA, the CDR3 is TGTGCCAGCAGCCTGGGGGACAGGCAAGTCACAGATACGCAGTATTTT. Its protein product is CASSLGDRQVTDTQYF.

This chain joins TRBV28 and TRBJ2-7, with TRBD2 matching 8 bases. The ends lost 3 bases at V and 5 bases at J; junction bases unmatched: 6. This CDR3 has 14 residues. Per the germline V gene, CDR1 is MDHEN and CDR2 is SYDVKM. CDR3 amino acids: CASSFRAGVNEQYF. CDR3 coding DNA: TGTGCCAGCAGTTTCCGAGCGGGAGTCAACGAGCAGTACTTC.

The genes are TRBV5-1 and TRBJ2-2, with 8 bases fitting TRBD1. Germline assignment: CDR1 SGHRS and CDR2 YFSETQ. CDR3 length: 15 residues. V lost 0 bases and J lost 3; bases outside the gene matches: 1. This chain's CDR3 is CASSLETGDTGELFF. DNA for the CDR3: TGCGCCAGCAGCTTGGAGACAGGGGACACCGGGGAGCTGTTTTTT.

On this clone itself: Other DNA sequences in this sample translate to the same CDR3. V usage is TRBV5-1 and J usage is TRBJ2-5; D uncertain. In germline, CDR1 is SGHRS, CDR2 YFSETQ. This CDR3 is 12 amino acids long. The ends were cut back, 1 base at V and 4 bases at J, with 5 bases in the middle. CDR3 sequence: CASSLPGETQYF. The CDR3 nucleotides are TGCGCCAGCAGCTTGCCAGGAGAGACCCAGTACTTC.

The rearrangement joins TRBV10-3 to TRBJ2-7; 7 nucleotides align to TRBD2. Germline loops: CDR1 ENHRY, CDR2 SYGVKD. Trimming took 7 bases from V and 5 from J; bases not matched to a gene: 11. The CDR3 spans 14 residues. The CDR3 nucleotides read TGTGCCATCACGGTTACAGGACTAGGGGACGAGCAGTACTTC. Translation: CAITVTGLGDEQYF.

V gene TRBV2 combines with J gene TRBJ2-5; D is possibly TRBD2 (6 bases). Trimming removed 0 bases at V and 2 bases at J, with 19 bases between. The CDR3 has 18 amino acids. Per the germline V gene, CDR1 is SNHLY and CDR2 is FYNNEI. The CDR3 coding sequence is TGTGCCAGCAGTGAAGCGGAGGGGTGGGGGAGTAAACAAGAGACCCAGTACTTC. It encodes CASSEAEGWGSKQETQYF.

DNA for the CDR3: TGTGCCAGCTCACCCTCTAGGGGCTTTGGCTACACCTTC. Protein: CASSPSRGFGYTF. The chain uses TRBV18 and TRBJ1-2, with D maybe TRBD1 (5 bases). Germline CDR1 and CDR2: KGHSH and LQKENI. Deletions cut 3 bases from V and 7 bases from J, with 12 bases between. The CDR3 is made up of 13 amino acids.

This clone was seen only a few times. CDR3: CASTQGASTNEKLFF. In DNA, the CDR3 is TGTGCCAGTACCCAGGGGGCTTCAACTAATGAAAAACTGTTTTTT. The chain recombines TRBV19 with TRBJ1-4; 8 bases align to TRBD1. This CDR3 is built from 15 residues. The junction had 4 bases not matched to a gene; V was cut back by 7 bases and J by 0 bases. The germline V gene encodes CDR1 LNHDA and CDR2 SQIVND (reference sequence).

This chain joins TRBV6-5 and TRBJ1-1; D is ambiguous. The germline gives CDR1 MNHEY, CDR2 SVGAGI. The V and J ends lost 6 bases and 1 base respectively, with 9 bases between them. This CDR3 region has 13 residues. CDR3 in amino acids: CASSPPGNTEAFF. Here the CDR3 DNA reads TGTGCCAGCAGCCCCCCAGGGAACACTGAAGCTTTCTTT.

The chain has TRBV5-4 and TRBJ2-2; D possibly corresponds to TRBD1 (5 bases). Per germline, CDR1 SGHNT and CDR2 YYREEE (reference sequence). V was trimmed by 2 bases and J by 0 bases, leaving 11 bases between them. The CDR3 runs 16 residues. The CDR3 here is CASSFETDSNTGELFF. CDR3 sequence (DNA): TGTGCCAGCAGCTTCGAGACAGATTCGAACACCGGGGAGCTGTTTTTT.

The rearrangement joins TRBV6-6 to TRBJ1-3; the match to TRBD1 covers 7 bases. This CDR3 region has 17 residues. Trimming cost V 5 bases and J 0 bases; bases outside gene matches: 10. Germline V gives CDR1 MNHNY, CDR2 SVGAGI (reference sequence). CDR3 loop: CASSRLWDSLSGNTIYF. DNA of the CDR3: TGTGCCAGCAGTCGGCTATGGGACAGCCTCTCTGGAAACACCATATATTTT.

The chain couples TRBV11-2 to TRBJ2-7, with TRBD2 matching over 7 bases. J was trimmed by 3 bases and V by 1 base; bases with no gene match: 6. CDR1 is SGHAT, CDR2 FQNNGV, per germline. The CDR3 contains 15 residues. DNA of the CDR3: TGTGCCAGCAGCTTAGTAACGGGGGGTCACTACGAGCAGTACTTC. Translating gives CASSLVTGGHYEQYF.

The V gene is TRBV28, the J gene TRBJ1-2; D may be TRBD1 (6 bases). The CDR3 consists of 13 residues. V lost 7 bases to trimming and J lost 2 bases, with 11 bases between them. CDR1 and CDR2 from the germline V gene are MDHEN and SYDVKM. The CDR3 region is CASINTGNYGYTF. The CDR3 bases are TGTGCCAGCATCAACACAGGGAACTATGGCTACACCTTC.

The CDR3 region has the DNA TGTGCCAGCAGAACGGGGCAGCGGGATCAGCCCCAGCATTTT. Translation gives CASRTGQRDQPQHF. The chain carries TRBV6-5 and TRBJ1-5, with a possible D match to TRBD1 (5 bases). The length of the CDR3 is 14 residues. V was clipped by 6 bases and J by 5 bases, with 14 bases between them. Germline CDR1 is MNHEY and CDR2 is SVGAGI.

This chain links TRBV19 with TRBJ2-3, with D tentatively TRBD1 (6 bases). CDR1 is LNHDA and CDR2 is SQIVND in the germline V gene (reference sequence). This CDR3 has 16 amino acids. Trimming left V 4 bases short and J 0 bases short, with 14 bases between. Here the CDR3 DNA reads TGTGCCAGTAGTACCCTGACAGGAGTTAGCACAGATACGCAGTATTTT. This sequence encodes CASSTLTGVSTDTQYF. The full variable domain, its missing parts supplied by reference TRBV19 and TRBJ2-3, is DGGITQSPKYLFRKEGQNVTLSCEQNLNHDAMYWYRQDPGQGLRLIYYSQIVNDFQKGDIAEGYSVSREKKESFPLTVTSAQKNPTAFYLCASSTLTGVSTDTQYFGPGTRLTVL.